This TCR beta chain was observed in a study of T cells in lung cancer brain metastases (dated by TCRdb to about 2018). With respect to the entire study: Seventeen of the 20 patients had a history of tobacco use, with a median of about 36 pack-years. Of the approximately 20 patients, approximately 19 received no interval therapy between resection of the primary and resection of the metastasis. The primary and brain metastasis specimens were acquired a median of around 300 days apart. TCR beta CDR3 repertoires were compared between fully resected primary non-small cell lung cancers and paired brain metastases. A cohort of some 20 patients was included, from whom 40 specimens were contributed, with one primary lung lesion and one brain metastasis obtained from each patient. Of the patients, some 11 were female and several were male, and their median age at first diagnosis was around 60 years. An average DNA integrity number of approximately 4 was found in both primary and metastatic specimens, and no significant difference was detected between sites. The study at large found these results: Most clones were specific to a single lesion, and overlap between paired lesions was limited (mean Morisita index around 0.25). Effects of preoperative corticosteroids on T cell infiltration in brain metastases could not be controlled. In brain metastases, the ten most abundant clones accounted for a significantly larger fraction of the repertoire than in primaries, a finding that suggests clonal expansion. DNA fragmentation in the FFPE samples may have kept the complete infiltrating T cell repertoire from being retrieved. Brain metastases contained significantly fewer unique productive clones than the paired primaries (median around 1,500 versus 4,400).

Notes on this clone: This clone's antigen is unknown. No base quality values were provided; no much bigger clone lies one nucleotide off.

Resection was performed in the patients for synchronous oligometastatic disease or for delayed recurrence of a solitary brain metastasis. To avoid including cancers other than NSCLC, any patient with a history of multiple malignancies was excluded. Tumor areas were macrodissected from roughly 5 deparaffinized roughly 9 um unstained sections, using marked H&E slides as a guide. Every specimen was formalin-fixed and paraffin-embedded (FFPE). The AllPrep DNA/RNA FFPE Kit was used for extraction of genomic DNA. Between roughly 2 and 4.92 ug genomic DNA was input per sample, with paired samples receiving equal DNA input. TCR beta libraries were built with the immunoSEQ hsTCRbeta Kit using multiplexed V and J gene primers in two PCR steps. Pooled libraries with positive and negative controls were sequenced on an Illumina MiSeq using a 100-cycle paired-end protocol. As for the original processing: The immunoSEQ vendor processed the raw data into normalized, annotated TCR beta repertoire reports. Richness was defined as unique clones by nucleotide sequence, with iChao1 and Efron-Thisted estimators extrapolating total richness. Pielou's evenness, Simpson's index, top-ten clone proportional abundance, and Morisita overlap index were used to characterize and compare paired lesions. Here the immuneACCESS table is served through TCRdb, limited to in-frame sequences with V and J called. Missing clones are a known gap in these copies; in checked studies unresolved V genes cover under half, and the rest lacks a known reason. Clonal size and the V and J genes are those of that table, whereas D and trimming came from the DNA. In this sample the table shows about 4,200 clones, 85% to 90% of which occur a single time. The ten largest clones add up to more than 7% of the sample.

The junction shows trimming of 3 bases on V and 2 bases on J, and the gene matches do not reach 5 bases of it. Via the germline V gene, CDR1 is SGHTA and CDR2 FQGNSA. Spanning cysteine to phenylalanine, the CDR3 consists of 15 amino acids. Of the read, only the CDR3 DNA is kept; its 45 bases are in frame from base 1. Rearrangement joined TRBV7-2 to TRBJ2-5; 8 central bases correspond to TRBD2. The sequencing input was tumor tissue from the primary lung tumor. Per the publication, the cell subset or site label means: primary lung cancer lesion. The source is a man aged 60 to 69 with non-small cell lung cancer. The CDR3 reads as follows: CASSFSPGGQETQYF. Here is the DNA: TGTGCCAGCAGCTTTAGCCCGGGGGGGCAAGAGACCCAGTACTTC.